One sample yielded the 27 T cell receptor beta chains listed below, sequenced in a study of beta chain features in type 1 diabetes. These receptors have no identified antigens. Expressed TCRB transcripts were sequenced because the isolated RNA had all been reverse transcribed beforehand. TCRdb's table, derived via immunoSEQ multiplex PCR, lists solely in-frame clones and lacks some. The sample lists roughly 340,000 clones; roughly 13% were seen once. Findings and caveats of the study: Type 1 diabetes patients showed a moderate but significant shortening of TCRB CDR3s in all four CD4+ subsets.

The sequencing sample was made of naive CD4+ T cells from blood. The receptor set was obtained from a woman between 18 and 29 years old with type 1 diabetes.

The chain combines TRBV6-5 with TRBJ2-7; tentative D call: TRBD1 (6 bases). The CDR3 covers 15 residues. Trimming took off 5 bases at V and 1 base at J, with 15 bases between the two ends. Germline CDR1 is MNHEY and CDR2 is SVGAGI. The CDR3 DNA reads as TGTGCCAGCAGTGGAACCGGGACACTTTCCTACGAGCAGTACTTC. Its translation is CASSGTGTLSYEQYF.

The chain has TRBV5-1 and TRBJ2-3; the D is unclear. CDR1 SGHRS and CDR2 YFSETQ come from the germline V gene. The CDR3 is 16 residues long. The V and J ends lost 4 bases and 0 bases respectively, with 15 bases between them. The chain's CDR3 is CASSLRARTSTDTQYF. The CDR3 region has the DNA TGCGCCAGCAGCCTACGAGCGAGAACTAGCACAGATACGCAGTATTTT.

This clone appeared a few times. The chain joins TRBV2 to TRBJ2-3; tentative D call: TRBD2 (5 bases). V was trimmed by 3 bases and J by 7 bases, leaving 8 bases between them. The CDR3 is 12 amino acids. CDR1 is SNHLY, CDR2 FYNNEI, per germline. CDR3 sequence: CASSDEGYTQYF. CDR3 coding DNA: TGTGCCAGCAGTGATGAGGGATATACGCAGTATTTT.

The chain employs TRBV6-5 and TRBJ2-7; possible D gene TRBD2, 8 bases. The CDR3 runs to 14 residues. Trimming removed 6 bases at V and 2 bases at J, with 14 bases between. The germline gives CDR1 MNHEY, CDR2 SVGAGI. The CDR3 DNA is TGTGCCAGCAGGTCGGGAGGGGGCACCTACGAGCAGTACTTC. Translating it yields CASRSGGGTYEQYF.

The chain links TRBV4-1 to TRBJ2-4, with D maybe TRBD2 (5 bases). This CDR3 region has 14 residues. Trimming left V 2 bases short and J 8 bases short, with 13 bases between. Germline V gene sequence: CDR1 MGHRA, CDR2 YSYEKL. For the CDR3, the DNA is TGCGCCAGCAGCCAACTAGGGCCGAGGGACATTCAGTACTTC. It encodes CASSQLGPRDIQYF.

This clone was seen a handful of times. J is TRBJ1-1 and V is TRBV28, with D uncertain. The CDR3 length is 14 residues. V gave up 4 bases and J gave up 3 bases, with 12 bases separating them. Germline-derived CDR1 and CDR2 are MDHEN and SYDVKM. DNA of the CDR3: TGTGCCAGCAGTTCCAACAGCGGAGACACTGAAGCTTTCTTT. This translates into CASSSNSGDTEAFF.

V and J are TRBV29-1 and TRBJ1-2, with 9 bases lining up with TRBD1. Germline V lookup: CDR1 SQVTM, CDR2 ANQGSEA. This CDR3 has 14 residues. V was clipped by 8 bases and J by 4 bases; unmatched bases: 11. The CDR3 coding sequence is TGCAGCACCTCCGGGACAGGGTTCGGCTATGGCTACACCTTC. Its translation is CSTSGTGFGYGYTF. Looking up the rest from reference TRBV29-1 and TRBJ1-2 gives the full variable domain: SAVISQKPSRDICQRGTSLTIQCQVDSQVTMMFWYRQQPGQSLTLIATANQGSEATYESGFVIDKFPISRPNLTFSTLTVSNMSPEDSSIYLCSTSGTGFGYGYTFGSGTRLTVV.

Here the CDR3 reads CASSLAGSYEQYF. The CDR3 bases are TGTGCCAGCAGCTTAGCCGGGTCCTACGAGCAGTACTTC. This chain joins TRBV11-1 and TRBJ2-7; D is ambiguous. Germline CDR1 reads SGHAT; CDR2 reads FQDESV (reference sequence). The CDR3 has 13 amino acids. Trimming took 0 bases from V and 1 from J, leaving 4 bases between them.

This clone was counted a few times. This chain connects TRBV5-1 to TRBJ2-3; TRBD2 aligns across 13 bases. CDR3 length: 16 residues. J was trimmed by 2 bases and V by 3 bases; bases with no gene match: 3. CDR1 SGHRS and CDR2 YFSETQ come from the germline V gene. CDR3 loop: CASSWGTSGVTDTQYF. CDR3 coding DNA: TGCGCCAGCAGCTGGGGGACTAGCGGGGTCACAGATACGCAGTATTTT.

This chain uses TRBV30 with TRBJ1-4; the D is unclear. Germline-derived CDR1 and CDR2 are GTSNPN and SVGIG (reference sequence). The V and J ends lost 2 bases and 8 bases respectively, with 9 bases between them. CDR3 length: 12 amino acids. The CDR3 sequence is CAWSPRPEKLFF. The CDR3 coding sequence is TGTGCCTGGAGTCCGAGGCCGGAAAAACTGTTTTTT.

In its sample, this clone was seen a few times. The V and J genes are TRBV7-2 and TRBJ2-1; the match to TRBD2 covers 9 bases. J was trimmed by 14 bases and V by 7 bases; bases with no gene match: 12. Germline V gene lookup returns CDR1 SGHTA and CDR2 FQGNSA. The CDR3 contains 13 residues. The CDR3 loop reads CASTAGAGGIKFF. The DNA of the CDR3 is TGTGCCAGCACCGCGGGGGCGGGAGGGATTAAGTTCTTC.

The gene calls are TRBV5-6 and TRBJ1-5; TRBD1 agrees at 7 bases. CDR1 is SGHDT and CDR2 is YYEEEE in the germline V gene. The CDR3 totals 14 residues. V was clipped by 4 bases and J by 6 bases; unmatched bases: 7. CDR3 loop: CASSGYRGAQPQHF. The CDR3 DNA sequence: TGTGCCAGCAGCGGGTACAGGGGAGCTCAGCCCCAGCATTTT. The entire variable domain, with the rest obtained from reference TRBV5-6 and TRBJ1-5, is as follows: DAGVTQSPTHLIKTRGQQVTLRCSPKSGHDTVSWYQQALGQGPQFIFQYYEEEERQRGNFPDRFSGHQFPNYSSELNVNALLLGDSALYLCASSGYRGAQPQHFGDGTRLSIL.

The chain is built from TRBV7-2 and TRBJ2-7, with a possible D match to TRBD1 (6 bases). V lost 8 bases to trimming and J lost 2 bases, with 10 bases between them. The CDR3 loop spans 12 amino acids. CDR1 and CDR2 (germline): SGHTA, FQGNSA. The CDR3 DNA reads as TGTGCCAGCGGTGGGGGCCCCTACGAGCAGTACTTC. This gives the protein CASGGGPYEQYF.

This chain joins TRBV9 and TRBJ2-7; 8 nucleotides match TRBD2. Germline assignment: CDR1 SGDLS and CDR2 YYNGEE. V gave up 3 bases and J gave up 3 bases; unmatched junction bases: 11. The CDR3 runs 16 residues. CDR3 coding DNA: TGTGCCAGCAGCGCGAGACCGTACAGCGGGGGCTACGAGCAGTACTTC. Amino acid sequence: CASSARPYSGGYEQYF.

This clone was picked up a small number of times. The gene calls are TRBV9 and TRBJ1-2, with 7 bases matching TRBD1. This CDR3 spans 14 amino acids. Germline-derived CDR1 and CDR2 are SGDLS and YYNGEE. The trim removed 2 bases at V and 10 bases at J, leaving 11 bases unmatched. Here the CDR3 DNA reads TGTGCCAGCAGCGTTTTAGGCAGGGGGAATGACTACACCTTC. This sequence encodes CASSVLGRGNDYTF.

There are a few counts of this clone. The chain combines TRBV25-1 with TRBJ2-1; no reliable D call. The CDR3 length is 11 residues. V lost 6 bases and J 5 bases, leaving 5 bases between the germline ends. The V gene's germline CDR1 is MGHDK and CDR2 SYGVNS. CDR3 nucleotides: TGTGCCAGCAGCGGAGACAATGAGCAGTTCTTC. This codes for CASSGDNEQFF.

The genes are TRBV9 and TRBJ1-1, with 7 bases identical to TRBD1. Trimming cost V 4 bases and J 1 base; bases outside gene matches: 4. The length of the CDR3 is 14 residues. The V gene's germline CDR1 is SGDLS and CDR2 YYNGEE. The CDR3 sequence is CASSPEGANTEAFF. As DNA, the CDR3 is TGTGCCAGCAGCCCCGAGGGGGCGAACACTGAAGCTTTCTTT. The full variable domain, rest sourced from reference TRBV9 and TRBJ1-1, is DSGVTQTPKHLITATGQRVTLRCSPRSGDLSVYWYQQSLDQGLQFLIQYYNGEERAKGNILERFSAQQFPDLHSELNLSSLELGDSALYFCASSPEGANTEAFFGQGTRLTVV.

This clone was observed a few times. At one boundary the junction diverges from the germline segment, which might be a read error. The chain has TRBV19 and TRBJ2-1, with D perhaps TRBD2 (5 bases). The CDR3 is 11 residues long. Germline V gene data show CDR1 as LNHDA and CDR2 as SQIVND (reference sequence). The CDR3 is CASSMGRERFF. The CDR3 nucleotides read TGTGCCAGTAGTATGGGGAGAGAGCGGTTCTTC.

This clone has a handful of counts. V gene TRBV23-1 combines with J gene TRBJ2-5; 12 bases fit TRBD2. TRBV23-1 is noted as an ORF with a role that remains uncertain. This CDR3 is 18 amino acids long. V lost 1 base, J lost 4 bases, and 10 bases stayed unmatched. This CDR3 reads CASSQYQTSGSRAETQYF. CDR3 nucleotide sequence: TGCGCCAGCAGTCAATATCAGACTAGCGGGAGTAGGGCAGAGACCCAGTACTTC.

This chain uses TRBV5-1 with TRBJ2-7, with D possibly being TRBD1 (6 bases). From germline, CDR1 is SGHRS and CDR2 YFSETQ. The CDR3 has 13 residues. V was pared by 5 bases and J by 5 bases, with 14 bases between. The CDR3 loop is CASSWTVVDEQYF. In nucleotides, the CDR3 is TGCGCCAGCAGTTGGACAGTTGTTGACGAGCAGTACTTC. The complete variable domain, with remaining parts taken from reference TRBV5-1 and TRBJ2-7, reads KAGVTQTPRYLIKTRGQQVTLSCSPISGHRSVSWYQQTPGQGLQFLFEYFSETQRNKGNFPGRFSGRQFSNSRSEMNVSTLELGDSALYLCASSWTVVDEQYFGPGTRLTVT.

The chain employs TRBV9 and TRBJ2-1; no clear D. CDR1 and CDR2 (germline): SGDLS, YYNGEE. The V end was cut by 0 bases, the J end by 4 bases, with 5 bases between. The CDR3 spans 13 residues. The CDR3 nucleotides read TGTGCCAGCAGCGTAGAACAGTACAATGAGCAGTTCTTC. Translated: CASSVEQYNEQFF.

V gene TRBV5-1 combines with J gene TRBJ2-5; 8 bases are shared with TRBD1. CDR3 length: 16 residues. Germline V gene sequence: CDR1 SGHRS, CDR2 YFSETQ. The ends lost 4 bases at V and 5 bases at J; junction bases unmatched: 13. The CDR3 here is CASSQQPSGGAETQYF. For the CDR3, the DNA is TGCGCCAGCAGCCAACAACCTTCAGGGGGCGCGGAGACCCAGTACTTC.

J is TRBJ2-3 and V is TRBV7-2; D perhaps matches TRBD2 (5 bases). The CDR3 totals 15 residues. The germline CDR1 and CDR2 sequences are SGHTA and FQGNSA. Trimming stripped 5 bases from V and 7 bases from J, with 19 bases between. The CDR3 DNA is TGTGCCAGCAGCCCAGAGGGCCAGTTCGGTCATACGCAGTATTTT. This encodes CASSPEGQFGHTQYF.

This clone turned up a few times. The gene calls are TRBV11-2 and TRBJ2-3; D may be TRBD2 (5 bases). Trimming removed 4 bases from V and 7 bases from J, with 15 bases in between. Germline CDR1 reads SGHAT; CDR2 reads FQNNGV. CDR3 length equals 14 residues. The CDR3 coding sequence is TGTGCCAGCAGCTCTACGCCCGGAGGATATACGCAGTATTTT. It specifies CASSSTPGGYTQYF.

This clone was counted only a few times. The chain is built from TRBV18 and TRBJ1-5, with 7 bases matching TRBD1. The trim removed 4 bases at V and 0 bases at J, leaving 3 bases unmatched. The CDR3 covers 15 residues. Germline V lookup: CDR1 KGHSH, CDR2 LQKENI. The CDR3 DNA reads as TGTGCCAGCTCACGGGACAGTAATAGCAATCAGCCCCAGCATTTT. Translated, it gives CASSRDSNSNQPQHF.

The genes are TRBV7-2 and TRBJ2-5; D is perhaps TRBD2 (6 bases). Germline V CDR1 and CDR2: SGHTA, FQGNSA. Between the trimmed V and J ends, which lost 6 bases and 7 bases, there was a span of 15 bases. This CDR3 comprises 13 residues. The CDR3 is CASRSGGMATQYF. The CDR3, as DNA: TGTGCCAGCAGATCCGGGGGTATGGCGACCCAGTACTTC.

This rearrangement joins TRBV27 to TRBJ2-1, with D uncertain. In germline, CDR1 is MNHEY, CDR2 SMNVEV (reference sequence). This CDR3 comprises 12 residues. Trimming removed 1 base at V and 10 bases at J, with 8 bases between. For the CDR3, the DNA is TGTGCCAGCAGTTTATACCCAAGCGAGCAGTTCTTC. Encoded protein: CASSLYPSEQFF.